The 9 T cell receptor beta chains in this list originate from one sample, sequenced in a study of T-cell memory formation after mild COVID-19. TCRdb re-called the 5' RACE reads through MiXCR, storing one row per CDR3 protein. The repertoire holds approximately 560,000 distinct CDR3 sequences, with 17% as singletons. Sequenced input: PBMCs or a T cell subset sorted from them (not recorded which). Receptor source: an adult woman who had mild COVID-19 (a few samples of this study predate the infection). Cell type and time point are not known.

This clonotype occurred a few times. The V and J genes are TRBV20-1 and TRBJ2-2; D gene uncertain. Trimming took 1 base from V and 4 from J, leaving 7 bases between them. In germline, CDR1 is DFQATT, CDR2 SNEGSKA (reference sequence). The CDR3 has 13 amino acids. The DNA of the CDR3 is TGCAGTGCTAGAGGGGCGCCCACCGGGGAGCTGTTTTTT. Translated, it gives CSARGAPTGELFF.

V usage is TRBV2 and J usage is TRBJ1-2; 11 nucleotides align to TRBD1. This CDR3 has 15 amino acids. Germline V gene sequence: CDR1 SNHLY, CDR2 FYNNEI. Trimming cost V 5 bases and J 3 bases; bases outside gene matches: 5. The CDR3 bases are TGTGCCAGCAGTCCTGGACAGGGGGCGTACTATGGCTACACCTTC. This gives the protein CASSPGQGAYYGYTF.

The chain recombines TRBV5-1 with TRBJ1-5; a weak D match, TRBD1 (5 bases). Trimming shortened V by 4 bases and J by 0 bases, and 11 bases separated the two germline ends. CDR3 length: 15 amino acids. Germline V gene lookup returns CDR1 SGHRS and CDR2 YFSETQ. The CDR3 coding sequence is TGCGCCAGCAGCCCAGGGTTCCATAGCAATCAGCCCCAGCATTTT. The encoded protein is CASSPGFHSNQPQHF.

The chain employs TRBV30 and TRBJ1-3, with D perhaps matching TRBD1 (6 bases). The CDR3 is made up of 14 amino acids. Trimming took off 3 bases at V and 4 bases at J, with 13 bases between the two ends. Per the germline V gene, CDR1 is GTSNPN and CDR2 is SVGIG (reference sequence). The CDR3 DNA follows: TGTGCCTGGAGGGGTACAGGGACAGGAAACACCATATATTTT. As protein: CAWRGTGTGNTIYF. Full variable domain (missing parts from reference TRBV30 and TRBJ1-3): SQTIHQWPATLVQPVGSPLSLECTVEGTSNPNLYWYRQAAGRGLQLLFYSVGIGQISSEVPQNLSASRPQDRQFILSSKKLLLSDSGFYLCAWRGTGTGNTIYFGEGSWLTVV.

V and J are TRBV6-5 and TRBJ1-2, with 12 bases aligning to TRBD1. The germline CDR1 and CDR2 sequences are MNHEY and SVGAGI. Trimming at V came to 5 bases and at J to 7 bases, leaving 5 bases not matched to a gene. CDR3 length equals 14 residues. The CDR3 here is CASSPGQGAAGYTF. The CDR3 nucleotides read TGTGCCAGCAGTCCGGGACAGGGGGCCGCTGGCTACACCTTC.

This clonotype turned up a few times. The chain couples TRBV27 to TRBJ1-5, with no clear D. The CDR3 contains 14 residues. Deletions cut 6 bases from V and 1 base from J, with 10 bases between. Germline loops: CDR1 MNHEY, CDR2 SMNVEV (reference sequence). The CDR3 protein is CASRGRNSNQPQHF. The CDR3 DNA sequence: TGTGCCAGCAGAGGTCGGAACAGCAATCAGCCCCAGCATTTT.

This rearrangement joins TRBV24-1 to TRBJ2-1; 7 bases line up with TRBD2. After removal of 3 bases from V and 1 base from J, the junction contained 5 bases not matched to a gene. The CDR3 runs 16 residues. Germline assignment: CDR1 KGHDR and CDR2 SFDVKD. Here the CDR3 reads CATSDPSGLSYNEQFF. As DNA, the CDR3 is TGTGCCACCAGTGATCCTAGCGGCCTGTCCTACAATGAGCAGTTCTTC.

This clonotype was picked up a small number of times. This chain connects TRBV12-3 or TRBV12-4 to TRBJ1-6, with D tentatively TRBD1 (6 bases). Trimming removed 0 bases from V and 9 bases from J, with 12 bases in between. This CDR3 comprises 15 residues. Here the CDR3 reads CASSLAGQGSSPLHF. DNA for the CDR3: TGTGCCAGCAGTTTAGCAGGCCAGGGGAGTTCACCCCTCCACTTT.

This clonotype appeared a few times. The chain joins TRBV6-5 to TRBJ1-2; D call uncertain. Germline CDR1 reads MNHEY; CDR2 reads SVGAGI. There are 14 residues in the CDR3. V lost 8 bases to trimming and J lost 2 bases, with 15 bases between them. The CDR3 DNA reads as TGTGCCAGCCGCAGGACGGCATCCAACTATGGCTACACCTTC. It translates to CASRRTASNYGYTF.